This passage covers 8 T cell receptor beta chains from one sample sequenced in a study of blood T cell repertoires in COVID-19. Using immunoSEQ multiplex PCR, the repertoire was profiled, and TCRdb retains in-frame clones only, with some absent. The sample gives approximately 110,000 clones, about 93% of which show up once; approximately 2% is in the top ten. The sample taken for sequencing was peripheral blood. Source of these receptors: a man aged 50 to 60 with COVID-19, enrolled during active disease.

This chain connects TRBV21-1 to TRBJ2-7; TRBD2, the table's D call, was not compared with the DNA. TRBV21-1 is reported as a pseudogene. The CDR3 is 14 residues long. The CDR3 bases are TGTGCCAGCAGCAAACCGGCGGTGCCCTACGAGCAGTACGTC. Protein: CASSKPAVPYEQYV.

This clone showed up just a few times. The chain is built from TRBV5-1 and TRBJ1-1; 8 bases line up with TRBD1. This CDR3 spans 17 amino acids. Germline trimming cut 0 bases from V and 6 bases from J; bases unmatched to any gene: 13. Germline CDR1 is SGHRS and CDR2 is YFSETQ. The DNA for the CDR3 is TGCGCCAGCAGCTTGGCCCGGGTGGACAGGGCAGGCGCTGAAGCTTTCTTT. Translating gives CASSLARVDRAGAEAFF. Complete variable domain (other parts from reference TRBV5-1 and TRBJ1-1): KAGVTQTPRYLIKTRGQQVTLSCSPISGHRSVSWYQQTPGQGLQFLFEYFSETQRNKGNFPGRFSGRQFSNSRSEMNVSTLELGDSALYLCASSLARVDRAGAEAFFGQGTRLTVV.

The V and J genes are TRBV19 and TRBJ1-2; D is unresolved. The V end was cut by 3 bases, the J end by 5 bases, with 13 bases between. The CDR3 is 14 amino acids. Germline assignment: CDR1 LNHDA and CDR2 SQIVND (reference sequence). This CDR3 is CASSMDGLAYGYTF. The CDR3 bases are TGTGCCAGTAGTATGGACGGACTAGCTTATGGCTACACCTTC.

This clone was picked up one time. This rearrangement joins TRBV12-3 or TRBV12-4 to TRBJ1-4, with 7 bases matching TRBD1. This CDR3 is built from 13 residues. Germline trimming cut 6 bases from V and 7 bases from J; bases unmatched to any gene: 5. Here the CDR3 reads CASSSGTAEKLFF. The CDR3 nucleotides are TGTGCCAGCAGCTCCGGGACAGCTGAAAAACTGTTTTTT.

CDR3 sequence: CASSLSGTSGRGAETQYF. In DNA, the CDR3 is TGTGCCAGCAGTTTATCTGGGACTAGCGGGAGGGGAGCGGAGACCCAGTACTTC. The chain employs TRBV28 and TRBJ2-5; TRBD2 aligns across 16 bases. Unmatched junction bases numbered 7, after V lost 1 base and J lost 5 bases. Germline loops: CDR1 MDHEN, CDR2 SYDVKM. The CDR3 runs 18 residues.

This clone was counted between two and nine times. V is TRBV18 and J is TRBJ1-1, with 8 nucleotides matching TRBD1. This CDR3 is 14 amino acids long. Germline V gene sequence: CDR1 KGHSH, CDR2 LQKENI. Losses at the gene ends were 3 bases for V and 4 bases for J; bases not matched to a gene: 4. The CDR3 nucleotides are TGTGCCAGCTCACCCGTTGACAGGGGCACTGAAGCTTTCTTT. This sequence encodes CASSPVDRGTEAFF. Based on the CDR3 plus reference TRBV18 and TRBJ1-1, the full variable domain is NAGVMQNPRHLVRRRGQEARLRCSPMKGHSHVYWYRQLPEEGLKFMVYLQKENIIDESGMPKERFSAEFPKEGPSILRIQQVVRGDSAAYFCASSPVDRGTEAFFGQGTRLTVV.

The chain uses TRBV11-2 and TRBJ2-7, with 10 nucleotides matching TRBD2. Per the germline V gene, CDR1 is SGHAT and CDR2 is FQNNGV. The CDR3 consists of 16 residues. V dropped 0 bases and J dropped 8; count of bases not matched to a gene: 10. DNA for the CDR3: TGTGCCAGCAGCTTAGATATAACTAGCGGGAAGTTACAGCAGTACTTC. Translating it yields CASSLDITSGKLQQYF.

The chain joins TRBV4-1 to TRBJ2-2; TRBD2 matches 8 bases. J lost 1 base, V lost 2 bases, and 12 bases had no gene match. This CDR3 region has 19 residues. Germline-derived CDR1 and CDR2 are MGHRA and YSYEKL. This CDR3 is CASSQLPGLAKLNTGELFF. CDR3 nucleotide sequence: TGCGCCAGCAGCCAATTACCCGGACTAGCCAAATTGAACACCGGGGAGCTGTTTTTT.